This TCR beta chain is from a study of blood T cell repertoires in COVID-19. Study-wide background: Donors in the United States, Italy and Spain gave samples during acute or convalescent COVID-19.

In the study's own analysis: Estimation of nucleated cell counts was performed using reference gene primer amplification. Data came from immunoSEQ multiplex PCR; TCRdb stores just in-frame clones and leaves some out. D and trimming come from the DNA, and the V and J calls and clone size come from that table. Found here are 200,000 to 300,000 clones, approximately 88% of them singletons; the top ten hold just under 0.8%. This clone was seen only once. This CDR3 is 14 amino acids long. Germline loops: CDR1 ENHRY, CDR2 SYGVKD. V was cut by 2 bases and J by 4 bases, with 9 bases left in between. The specimen was peripheral blood. The chain uses TRBV10-3 and TRBJ1-5; D gene unclear. This receptor was obtained from a woman aged 25 to 39 with acute or convalescent COVID-19. The CDR3 sequence is CAISEQGRNQPQHF. CDR3 DNA sequence: TGTGCCATCAGTGAGCAAGGCAGGAATCAGCCCCAGCATTTT.